Listed below are T cell receptor beta chains from one sample, sequenced in a study of blood T cell repertoires in COVID-19. Repertoires were generated with immunoSEQ multiplex PCR, while TCRdb's copy carries only in-frame clones and drops some. In the table there are 300,000 to 400,000 clones, almost 90% of which are singletons. Sequencing was performed on peripheral blood. Receptors were obtained from a woman in her seventies with COVID-19, enrolled during active disease. CDR3s include the opening cysteine and the closing phenylalanine or tryptophan. A D gene is named only where the DNA matches it firmly. The size entry is marked missing in some rows and otherwise reads once, few, many or a size class.

D: TRBD2
size: NA
V: TRBV5-1
J: TRBJ2-3
DNA: TGCGCCAGCAGCTTCGCAGCGGGGGCTAGCACAGATACGCAGTATTTT
CDR3: CASSFAAGASTDTQYF

D: NA
size: NA
V: TRBV2
J: TRBJ1-6
DNA: TGTGCCAGCAGAGCGGACAGCAAGCTTAATTCACCCCTCCACTTT
CDR3: CASRADSKLNSPLHF

D: NA
size: NA
V: TRBV3-1/TRBV3-2
J: TRBJ2-3
DNA: TGTGCCAGCAGCCCCAGACTCTATAGCACAGATACGCAGTATTTT
CDR3: CASSPRLYSTDTQYF

D: NA
size: NA
V: TRBV7-8
J: TRBJ1-2
DNA: TGTGCCAGCAGCTTAGAAGGGGCACAGGGTGATGGCTACACCTTC
CDR3: CASSLEGAQGDGYTF

D: TRBD2
size: NA
V: TRBV5-4
J: TRBJ2-1
DNA: TGTGCCAGCAGCCCCGGGACTAGCGGCCAAAACGGGCAGTTCTTC
CDR3: CASSPGTSGQNGQFF

D: TRBD1
size: NA
V: TRBV4-3
J: TRBJ1-2
DNA: TGCGCCAGCAGCCAAGATCTCATCGAACAGGGGCGTGGGAGTGGCTACACCTTC
CDR3: CASSQDLIEQGRGSGYTF

D: NA
size: few
V: TRBV28
J: TRBJ2-7
DNA: TGTGCCAGCAGTTTTTTCGGGACTCACTACGAGCAGTACTTC
CDR3: CASSFFGTHYEQYF

D: NA
size: NA
V: TRBV5-1
J: TRBJ1-5
DNA: TGCGCCAGCAGACAGGATCCTAGCAATCAGCCCCAGCATTTT
CDR3: CASRQDPSNQPQHF

D: TRBD1
size: once
V: TRBV5-4
J: TRBJ2-5
DNA: TGTGCCAGCAGCTTGGCCGAAACAGGGGGAGAGACCCAGTACTTC
CDR3: CASSLAETGGETQYF

D: NA
size: once
V: TRBV5-1
J: TRBJ1-6
DNA: TGCGCCAGCAGCTTGGAAGAGACGCGGTCACCCCTCCACTTT
CDR3: CASSLEETRSPLHF

D: TRBD2
size: NA
V: TRBV3-1/TRBV3-2
J: TRBJ2-1
DNA: TGTGCCAGCAGCTTTAGCGGGGGGGCCGGTGAGCAGTTCTTC
CDR3: CASSFSGGAGEQFF

D: TRBD2
size: NA
V: TRBV9
J: TRBJ2-1
DNA: TGTGCCAGCAGCGTAAGCTCCGGGACTAGCGGGGGGGAAGCCTACAATGAGCAGTTCTTC
CDR3: CASSVSSGTSGGEAYNEQFF

D: NA
size: NA
V: TRBV12-1
J: TRBJ1-1
DNA: TGTGCCAGCAGCTTTCCCAAAGCTTTCTTT
CDR3: CASSFPKAFF

D: TRBD2
size: NA
V: TRBV5-4
J: TRBJ2-7
DNA: TGTGCCAGCAGCTTAGGTAGCGGGGGTACATACGAGCAGTACTTC
CDR3: CASSLGSGGTYEQYF

D: TRBD1
size: NA
V: TRBV28
J: TRBJ1-2
DNA: TGTGCCAGCAGTTTATCGGGACAGGGGGTCCGAGGTGGCTACACCTTC
CDR3: CASSLSGQGVRGGYTF

D: NA
size: once
V: TRBV27
J: TRBJ2-3
DNA: TGTGCCGCCAGAGGGGGTTCGGGAGATACGCAGTATTTT
CDR3: CAARGGSGDTQYF

D: NA
size: NA
V: TRBV19
J: TRBJ2-7
DNA: TGTGCCTCGAAAGGGAGCTTAGCGGCCGGGCCTGCCGAGCAGTACTTC
CDR3: CASKGSLAAGPAEQYF

D: TRBD1
size: NA
V: TRBV6-5
J: TRBJ2-2
DNA: TGTGCCAGCAGTCGACAGGGGGTTGCCGGGGAGCTGTTTTTT
CDR3: CASSRQGVAGELFF

D: NA
size: NA
V: TRBV11-3
J: TRBJ1-6
DNA: TGTGCCAGCAGCCTCGGACAGTACTCACCCCTCCACTTT
CDR3: CASSLGQYSPLHF

D: NA
size: NA
V: TRBV30
J: TRBJ2-7
DNA: TGTGCCTGGTCAACAGGGTACGAGCAGTACTTC
CDR3: CAWSTGYEQYF

D: NA
size: NA
V: TRBV15
J: TRBJ2-6
DNA: TGTGCCACCAGCAGCGGAGCAGGGATTCTGGCCAACGTCCTGACTTTC
CDR3: CATSSGAGILANVLTF

D: NA
size: NA
V: TRBV19
J: TRBJ1-1
DNA: TGTGCCAGTAGTATCGCCGGGACTGAAGCTTTCTTT
CDR3: CASSIAGTEAFF

D: NA
size: NA
V: TRBV10-3
J: TRBJ2-5
DNA: TGTGCCATCAGTGAGTCGGCAGGGATGTACCAAGAGACCCAGTACTTC
CDR3: CAISESAGMYQETQYF

D: NA
size: NA
V: TRBV27
J: TRBJ2-7
DNA: TGTGCCAGCAGTTCCGGGGGGCCTTCCTACGAGCAGTACTTC
CDR3: CASSSGGPSYEQYF

D: NA
size: NA
V: TRBV5-1
J: TRBJ2-7
DNA: TGCGCCAGCAGCTTGAGCAGGGAGGTTTCCTACGAGCAGTACTTC
CDR3: CASSLSREVSYEQYF

D: NA
size: NA
V: TRBV6-5
J: TRBJ2-1
DNA: TGTGCCAGCAGTTACGCCTACTACAATGAGCAGTTCTTC
CDR3: CASSYAYYNEQFF

D: TRBD1
size: NA
V: TRBV6-5
J: TRBJ1-5
DNA: TGTGCCAGCAGTTACACGTGGACAGGGTGGAGTCAGCCCCAGCATTTT
CDR3: CASSYTWTGWSQPQHF

D: NA
size: NA
V: TRBV27
J: TRBJ2-7
DNA: TGTGCCAGCAGTTACGGACGGGGATCCTACGAGCAGTACTTC
CDR3: CASSYGRGSYEQYF

D: TRBD1
size: NA
V: TRBV27
J: TRBJ2-3
DNA: TGTGCCAGCAGTCCGAGGGGGCCAGGCACAGATACGCAGTATTTT
CDR3: CASSPRGPGTDTQYF

D: TRBD1
size: NA
V: TRBV24-1
J: TRBJ2-5
DNA: TGTGCCACCAGTAACCCGGGACAGGGGAATCAAGAGACCCAGTACTTC
CDR3: CATSNPGQGNQETQYF

D: NA
size: NA
V: TRBV6-6
J: TRBJ2-7
DNA: TGTGCCAGCAGTCGGACGGACTTCTTCTCCTACGAGCAGTACTTC
CDR3: CASSRTDFFSYEQYF

D: TRBD1
size: NA
V: TRBV13
J: TRBJ1-2
DNA: TGTGCCAGCAGCTTATTTCGGGACAGCGGCTACACCTTC
CDR3: CASSLFRDSGYTF

D: TRBD1
size: NA
V: TRBV2
J: TRBJ1-4
DNA: TGTGCCAGCAGTCAGAGACAGGGACTAACTAATGAAAAACTGTTTTTT
CDR3: CASSQRQGLTNEKLFF

D: NA
size: NA
V: TRBV7-3
J: TRBJ2-3
DNA: TGTGCCAGCAGCCCCTTCGGAGGCCGTACAGATACGCAGTATTTT
CDR3: CASSPFGGRTDTQYF

D: NA
size: NA
V: TRBV29-1
J: TRBJ1-2
DNA: TGCAGCGTTGAGAGGGAATTCTATGGCTACACCTTC
CDR3: CSVEREFYGYTF

D: NA
size: NA
V: TRBV5-1
J: TRBJ1-3
DNA: TGCGCCAGCAGCCCGTGGGGGGACGGAGGGACTGGAAACACCATATATTTT
CDR3: CASSPWGDGGTGNTIYF

D: NA
size: NA
V: TRBV10-3
J: TRBJ2-7
DNA: TGTGCCATCAGTGAGCCCCTCTTCTACGAGCAGTACTTC
CDR3: CAISEPLFYEQYF

D: NA
size: once
V: TRBV28
J: TRBJ1-1
DNA: TGTGCCAGCAGTCTACCTGGCCAACAGGGAAGGAACACTGAAGCTTTCTTT
CDR3: CASSLPGQQGRNTEAFF

D: NA
size: NA
V: TRBV27
J: TRBJ2-1
DNA: TGTGCCAGCAGCCCCGGCAGGGGTGGTCTGAATGAGCAGTTCTTC
CDR3: CASSPGRGGLNEQFF

D: NA
size: NA
V: TRBV15
J: TRBJ2-7
DNA: TGTGCCACCAGCAGAGAAGGCGGGTCGAGCTACGAGCAGTACTTC
CDR3: CATSREGGSSYEQYF

D: NA
size: NA
V: TRBV5-6
J: TRBJ2-2
DNA: TGTGCCAGCAGCTCGAAGGGCGGGACAGCGAACACCGGGGAGCTGTTTTTT
CDR3: CASSSKGGTANTGELFF

D: TRBD2
size: NA
V: TRBV25-1
J: TRBJ2-2
DNA: TGTGCCAGCAGTGAATTGGTCTCGGGCGGGGGGCCCACCGGGGAGCTGTTTTTT
CDR3: CASSELVSGGGPTGELFF

D: TRBD1
size: NA
V: TRBV10-3
J: TRBJ2-3
DNA: TGTGCCATCAGCCTCACCGGGACAGGGACAGATACGCAGTATTTT
CDR3: CAISLTGTGTDTQYF

D: NA
size: NA
V: TRBV30
J: TRBJ2-7
DNA: TGTGCCTGGAGTGTCGGGTCGAGCTCCTACGAGCAGTACTTC
CDR3: CAWSVGSSSYEQYF

D: NA
size: NA
V: TRBV5-4
J: TRBJ2-3
DNA: TGTGCCAGCAGCCTAAGAGGGCCCAGCACAGATACGCAGTATTTT
CDR3: CASSLRGPSTDTQYF

D: NA
size: few
V: TRBV6-5
J: TRBJ1-2
DNA: TGTGCCAGCAGTTACTCGAAGGTCGGGGAGGGGGATGGCTACACCTTC
CDR3: CASSYSKVGEGDGYTF

D: NA
size: NA
V: TRBV12-3/TRBV12-4
J: TRBJ2-1
DNA: TGTGCCAGCAGTTTCCTAGCGCCATATGAGCAGTTCTTC
CDR3: CASSFLAPYEQFF

D: NA
size: NA
V: TRBV5-6
J: TRBJ1-1
DNA: TGTGCCAGCAGCCCGGAAGACAGATTGAACACTGAAGCTTTCTTT
CDR3: CASSPEDRLNTEAFF

D: NA
size: NA
V: TRBV27
J: TRBJ1-1
DNA: TGTGCCAGCAGTATCCGGGACACAGCTTTGAACACTGAAGCTTTCTTT
CDR3: CASSIRDTALNTEAFF

D: TRBD1
size: NA
V: TRBV19
J: TRBJ2-1
DNA: TGTGCCAGTAGTCCCCCCGCGGACAGGGGGTACAATGAGCAGTTCTTC
CDR3: CASSPPADRGYNEQFF